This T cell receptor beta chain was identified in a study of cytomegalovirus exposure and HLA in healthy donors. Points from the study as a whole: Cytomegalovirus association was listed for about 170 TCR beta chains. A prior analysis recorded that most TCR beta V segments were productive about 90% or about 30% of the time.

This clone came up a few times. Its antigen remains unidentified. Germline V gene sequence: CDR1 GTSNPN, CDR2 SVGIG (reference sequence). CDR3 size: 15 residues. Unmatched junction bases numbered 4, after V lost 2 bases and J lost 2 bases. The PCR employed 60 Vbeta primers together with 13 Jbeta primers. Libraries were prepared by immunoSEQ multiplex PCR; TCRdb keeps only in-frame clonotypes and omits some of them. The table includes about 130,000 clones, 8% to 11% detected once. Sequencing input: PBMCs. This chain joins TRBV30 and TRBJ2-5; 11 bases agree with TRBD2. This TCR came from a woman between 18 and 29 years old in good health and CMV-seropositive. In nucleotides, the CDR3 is TGTGCCTGGAGTCCGGGACTAGCGGTACAAGAGACCCAGTACTTC. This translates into CAWSPGLAVQETQYF.